A selection of T cell receptor beta chains follows, all from one sample in a study of T-cell reconstitution after alpha-beta-depleted transplantation in children. TCRdb redid the calling of the PCR reads with MiXCR, one entry per CDR3 protein. The repertoire holds some 310,000 distinct CDR3 sequences, more than 20% seen once, with roughly 9.8% in the top ten. Sequences were derived from PBMCs, mostly from graft donor cells, sampled 180 days after TCRalphabeta/CD19-depleted stem cell transplant. These receptors originate from a male patient aged 10 to 17 who had a stem cell transplant for acute lymphoblastic leukemia, so the T cells may come from the graft donor. CDR3s include the opening cysteine and the closing phenylalanine or tryptophan. The order of the fields is J gene, V gene, D gene, clone size, CDR3 protein, CDR3 DNA. A D gene is named only where the DNA matches it firmly. The size field is filled for only some rows; it gives once, few, many or a size class.

j_call: TRBJ2-5
v_call: TRBV19
d_call: .
clone_size: few
cdr3_aa: CASSTLEETQYF
cdr3_nt: TGTGCCAGTAGTACCCTCGAAGAGACCCAGTACTTC

j_call: TRBJ2-5
v_call: TRBV5-1
d_call: .
clone_size: few
cdr3_aa: CASSLPPRDRSEETQYF
cdr3_nt: TGCGCCAGCAGCTTGCCACCGCGAGACAGGTCCGAAGAGACCCAGTACTTC

j_call: TRBJ2-4
v_call: TRBV7-8
d_call: .
clone_size: few
cdr3_aa: CASSPPWGADIQYF
cdr3_nt: TGTGCCAGCAGCCCCCCATGGGGGGCTGACATTCAGTACTTC

j_call: TRBJ2-1
v_call: TRBV27
d_call: TRBD2
clone_size: .
cdr3_aa: CASSLGTSGSANEQFF
cdr3_nt: TGTGCCAGCAGTCTCGGGACTAGCGGGAGCGCGAATGAGCAGTTCTTC

j_call: TRBJ2-2
v_call: TRBV6-1
d_call: TRBD2
clone_size: .
cdr3_aa: CASSESRLAGDTGELFF
cdr3_nt: TGTGCCAGCAGTGAAAGTCGACTAGCGGGAGACACCGGGGAGCTGTTTTTT

j_call: TRBJ2-3
v_call: TRBV20-1
d_call: .
clone_size: few
cdr3_aa: CSVTVFTDTQYF
cdr3_nt: TGCAGTGTGACAGTTTTCACAGATACGCAGTATTTT

j_call: TRBJ2-1
v_call: TRBV20-1
d_call: TRBD2
clone_size: few
cdr3_aa: CSARDARLAPYNEQFF
cdr3_nt: TGCAGTGCTAGAGACGCCAGACTAGCGCCCTACAATGAGCAGTTCTTC

j_call: TRBJ2-1
v_call: TRBV27
d_call: TRBD2
clone_size: .
cdr3_aa: CASSLSPGKAGVVFF
cdr3_nt: TGTGCCAGCAGTTTATCCCCCGGAAAGGCGGGAGTAGTGTTCTTC

j_call: TRBJ2-7
v_call: TRBV7-6
d_call: .
clone_size: many
cdr3_aa: CASSSRPNEQYF
cdr3_nt: TGTGCCAGCAGCTCCCGACCGAACGAGCAGTACTTC

j_call: TRBJ2-1
v_call: TRBV5-1
d_call: TRBD1
clone_size: few
cdr3_aa: CATRIRGTGSRNEQFF
cdr3_nt: TGCGCCACCAGGATTAGGGGGACAGGGAGCCGCAATGAGCAGTTCTTC

j_call: TRBJ2-4
v_call: TRBV10-3
d_call: .
clone_size: few
cdr3_aa: CAISEGNLLAKNIQYF
cdr3_nt: TGTGCCATCAGTGAAGGTAACCTCCTAGCCAAAAACATTCAGTACTTC

j_call: TRBJ2-7
v_call: TRBV12-3/TRBV12-4
d_call: .
clone_size: .
cdr3_aa: CASRVGGSEQYF
cdr3_nt: TGTGCCAGCAGGGTAGGGGGGAGCGAGCAGTACTTC

j_call: TRBJ1-1
v_call: TRBV7-6
d_call: .
clone_size: .
cdr3_aa: CASSLQRLGRTEAFF
cdr3_nt: TGTGCCAGCAGCCTACAGAGATTGGGGAGGACTGAAGCTTTCTTT

j_call: TRBJ2-2
v_call: TRBV20-1
d_call: TRBD2
clone_size: .
cdr3_aa: CSARDWTSGRANTGELFF
cdr3_nt: TGCAGTGCTAGAGATTGGACTAGCGGGAGAGCGAACACCGGGGAGCTGTTTTTT

j_call: TRBJ2-7
v_call: TRBV15
d_call: .
clone_size: few
cdr3_aa: CATSPGGGSYEQYF
cdr3_nt: TGTGCCACCAGCCCGGGGGGCGGTAGCTACGAGCAGTACTTC

j_call: TRBJ2-3
v_call: TRBV6-1
d_call: TRBD2
clone_size: once
cdr3_aa: CASSRTSGSFSRADTQYF
cdr3_nt: TGTGCCAGCAGCAGGACTAGCGGGTCCTTCTCACGCGCAGATACGCAGTATTTT

j_call: TRBJ2-7
v_call: TRBV11-2
d_call: .
clone_size: .
cdr3_aa: CASSAPAGVRAYEQYF
cdr3_nt: TGTGCCAGCAGCGCCCCCGCAGGGGTACGCGCCTACGAGCAGTACTTC

j_call: TRBJ2-2
v_call: TRBV5-1
d_call: TRBD2
clone_size: .
cdr3_aa: CASSSGLAGGGNTGELFF
cdr3_nt: TGCGCCAGCAGCTCGGGACTAGCGGGAGGCGGGAACACCGGGGAGCTGTTTTTT

j_call: TRBJ1-1
v_call: TRBV29-1
d_call: .
clone_size: few
cdr3_aa: CSVGEGMISTEAFF
cdr3_nt: TGCAGCGTTGGAGAGGGGATGATAAGCACTGAAGCTTTCTTT

j_call: TRBJ2-7
v_call: TRBV5-1
d_call: .
clone_size: many
cdr3_aa: CASSLMQGVYEQYF
cdr3_nt: TGCGCCAGCAGCTTGATGCAGGGCGTCTACGAGCAGTACTTC

j_call: TRBJ2-3
v_call: TRBV19
d_call: .
clone_size: few
cdr3_aa: CACRERDSTDTQYF
cdr3_nt: TGTGCCTGCAGGGAAAGGGACAGCACAGATACGCAGTATTTT

j_call: TRBJ2-1
v_call: TRBV7-3
d_call: TRBD2
clone_size: .
cdr3_aa: CASSPGLAGSRSYNEQFF
cdr3_nt: TGTGCCAGCAGCCCGGGACTAGCGGGATCCCGCTCCTACAATGAGCAGTTCTTC

j_call: TRBJ1-5
v_call: TRBV24-1
d_call: TRBD1
clone_size: few
cdr3_aa: CATEDRGGQPQHF
cdr3_nt: TGTGCCACCGAGGACAGGGGCGGTCAGCCCCAGCATTTT

j_call: TRBJ2-6
v_call: TRBV20-1
d_call: .
clone_size: .
cdr3_aa: CSASQAGANVLTF
cdr3_nt: TGCAGTGCTAGTCAGGCTGGGGCCAACGTCCTGACTTTC

j_call: TRBJ1-2
v_call: TRBV18
d_call: TRBD1
clone_size: few
cdr3_aa: CASSPGTGRGYTF
cdr3_nt: TGTGCCAGCTCACCGGGGACAGGGAGAGGCTACACCTTC

j_call: TRBJ2-7
v_call: TRBV5-1
d_call: .
clone_size: once
cdr3_aa: CASSLNRGTILTYEQYF
cdr3_nt: TGCGCCAGCAGCTTAAATCGGGGGACCATCCTGACCTACGAGCAGTACTTC

j_call: TRBJ2-7
v_call: TRBV29-1
d_call: .
clone_size: .
cdr3_aa: CSVGQVFEQYF
cdr3_nt: TGCAGCGTTGGTCAGGTATTCGAGCAGTACTTC

j_call: TRBJ2-1
v_call: TRBV12-3/TRBV12-4
d_call: .
clone_size: .
cdr3_aa: CASSLGGGQAGYNEQFF
cdr3_nt: TGTGCCAGCAGTTTGGGGGGGGGCCAGGCAGGATACAATGAGCAGTTCTTC

j_call: TRBJ2-7
v_call: TRBV7-9
d_call: TRBD2
clone_size: few
cdr3_aa: CASSLVGGTPYEQYF
cdr3_nt: TGTGCCAGCAGCTTAGTCGGGGGGACTCCCTACGAGCAGTACTTC

j_call: TRBJ2-2
v_call: TRBV27
d_call: .
clone_size: .
cdr3_aa: CASSLFERTGELFF
cdr3_nt: TGTGCCAGCAGTCTCTTTGAGCGGACCGGGGAGCTGTTTTTT

j_call: TRBJ2-7
v_call: TRBV9
d_call: .
clone_size: .
cdr3_aa: CASSVAVDFGYEQYF
cdr3_nt: TGTGCCAGCAGCGTAGCTGTAGACTTCGGATACGAGCAGTACTTC

j_call: TRBJ1-1
v_call: TRBV6-5
d_call: .
clone_size: few
cdr3_aa: CASSYDRRGNTEAFF
cdr3_nt: TGTGCCAGCAGTTATGACAGGCGGGGGAACACTGAAGCTTTCTTT

j_call: TRBJ1-1
v_call: TRBV7-6
d_call: .
clone_size: few
cdr3_aa: CASSLEASRRTEAFF
cdr3_nt: TGTGCCAGCAGCTTAGAGGCTTCTAGGCGCACTGAAGCTTTCTTT

j_call: TRBJ2-7
v_call: TRBV5-1
d_call: TRBD2
clone_size: .
cdr3_aa: CASTQTSGFSYEQYF
cdr3_nt: TGCGCCAGCACCCAGACTAGCGGATTTTCCTACGAGCAGTACTTC

j_call: TRBJ2-1
v_call: TRBV4-1
d_call: .
clone_size: few
cdr3_aa: CASSPTFGLVRNGEQFF
cdr3_nt: TGCGCCAGCAGCCCAACCTTTGGACTGGTTAGGAATGGTGAGCAGTTCTTC

j_call: TRBJ2-5
v_call: TRBV5-1
d_call: .
clone_size: .
cdr3_aa: CASSRRGPIGTQYF
cdr3_nt: TGCGCCAGCAGCCGGCGGGGGCCTATCGGGACCCAGTACTTC

j_call: TRBJ1-2
v_call: TRBV7-9
d_call: .
clone_size: few
cdr3_aa: CASSLALPF
cdr3_nt: TGTGCCAGCAGCTTAGCGCTCCCCTTC

j_call: TRBJ1-3
v_call: TRBV5-1
d_call: .
clone_size: .
cdr3_aa: CASSFSASEAGNTIYF
cdr3_nt: TGCGCCAGCAGCTTCTCGGCCTCAGAGGCAGGAAACACCATATATTTT

j_call: TRBJ2-1
v_call: TRBV7-3
d_call: .
clone_size: .
cdr3_aa: CASSSTRLAEQFF
cdr3_nt: TGTGCCAGCAGCTCTACTAGACTGGCTGAGCAGTTCTTC

j_call: TRBJ1-2
v_call: TRBV7-2
d_call: TRBD1
clone_size: few
cdr3_aa: CASSLWDRISNYGYTF
cdr3_nt: TGTGCCAGCAGCTTATGGGACAGGATCTCTAACTATGGCTACACCTTC

j_call: TRBJ2-2
v_call: TRBV29-1
d_call: TRBD2
clone_size: .
cdr3_aa: CSVREGGRTGELFF
cdr3_nt: TGCAGCGTGAGGGAGGGAGGGAGAACCGGGGAGCTGTTTTTT

j_call: TRBJ2-1
v_call: TRBV6-1
d_call: TRBD1
clone_size: few
cdr3_aa: CASTPGQVVNEQFF
cdr3_nt: TGTGCCAGCACCCCGGGACAGGTTGTCAATGAGCAGTTCTTC

j_call: TRBJ2-2
v_call: TRBV9
d_call: .
clone_size: few
cdr3_aa: CASSVADPGELFF
cdr3_nt: TGTGCCAGCAGCGTAGCAGATCCCGGGGAGCTGTTTTTT

j_call: TRBJ1-1
v_call: TRBV29-1
d_call: .
clone_size: once
cdr3_aa: CSVDRVWTEAFF
cdr3_nt: TGCAGCGTTGACAGGGTATGGACTGAAGCTTTCTTT

j_call: TRBJ2-7
v_call: TRBV5-1
d_call: .
clone_size: .
cdr3_aa: CASSPVSSGLTYEQYF
cdr3_nt: TGCGCCAGCAGCCCCGTCAGTAGCGGATTGACCTACGAGCAGTACTTC

j_call: TRBJ2-7
v_call: TRBV12-3/TRBV12-4
d_call: .
clone_size: few
cdr3_aa: CASRSPYYEQYF
cdr3_nt: TGTGCCAGCAGATCTCCTTACTACGAGCAGTACTTC

j_call: TRBJ2-3
v_call: TRBV7-6
d_call: .
clone_size: .
cdr3_aa: CASSQDRIRGADTQYF
cdr3_nt: TGTGCCAGCAGCCAGGATCGGATCCGAGGGGCAGATACGCAGTATTTT

j_call: TRBJ2-7
v_call: TRBV20-1
d_call: TRBD2
clone_size: few
cdr3_aa: CSARKGAGGFYEQYF
cdr3_nt: TGCAGTGCTAGGAAAGGTGCGGGAGGGTTCTACGAGCAGTACTTC

j_call: TRBJ1-5
v_call: TRBV5-6
d_call: .
clone_size: .
cdr3_aa: CASSLVPRNQPQHF
cdr3_nt: TGTGCCAGCAGCTTGGTCCCGCGGAATCAGCCCCAGCATTTT

j_call: TRBJ1-1
v_call: TRBV7-9
d_call: .
clone_size: few
cdr3_aa: CASSLGARAINTEAFF
cdr3_nt: TGTGCCAGCAGCTTAGGGGCTCGGGCGATCAACACTGAAGCTTTCTTT

j_call: TRBJ1-2
v_call: TRBV7-6
d_call: .
clone_size: .
cdr3_aa: CASSLLGGPSGYTF
cdr3_nt: TGTGCCAGCAGCTTACTCGGAGGACCCTCTGGCTACACCTTC

j_call: TRBJ2-5
v_call: TRBV7-9
d_call: TRBD2
clone_size: .
cdr3_aa: CASSHGLADLQETQYF
cdr3_nt: TGTGCCAGCAGCCATGGACTAGCGGATTTACAAGAGACCCAGTACTTC

j_call: TRBJ1-1
v_call: TRBV12-3/TRBV12-4
d_call: TRBD1
clone_size: many
cdr3_aa: CASRRDSEAFF
cdr3_nt: TGTGCCAGCAGACGGGACAGTGAAGCTTTCTTT

j_call: TRBJ2-7
v_call: TRBV4-1
d_call: .
clone_size: few
cdr3_aa: CASSQDSGASYYEQYF
cdr3_nt: TGCGCCAGCAGCCAAGATTCGGGCGCGTCCTATTACGAGCAGTACTTC

j_call: TRBJ2-1
v_call: TRBV7-8
d_call: TRBD2
clone_size: few
cdr3_aa: CASSRRLAVFSTEQFF
cdr3_nt: TGTGCCAGCAGCCGACGACTAGCGGTTTTCTCCACGGAGCAGTTCTTC

j_call: TRBJ1-1
v_call: TRBV6-5
d_call: TRBD1
clone_size: once
cdr3_aa: CASSYPGQAKTQAFF
cdr3_nt: TGTGCCAGCAGTTACCCGGGACAGGCCAAAACGCAAGCTTTCTTT

j_call: TRBJ2-1
v_call: TRBV6-1
d_call: .
clone_size: .
cdr3_aa: CASSERVVSYNEQFF
cdr3_nt: TGTGCCAGCAGTGAACGAGTAGTCTCCTACAATGAGCAGTTCTTC

j_call: TRBJ1-5
v_call: TRBV27
d_call: .
clone_size: few
cdr3_aa: CASSLAQGNNQPQHF
cdr3_nt: TGTGCCAGCAGTCTCGCCCAGGGTAACAATCAGCCCCAGCATTTT

j_call: TRBJ2-4
v_call: TRBV5-1
d_call: .
clone_size: .
cdr3_aa: CASSLERDFGIQYF
cdr3_nt: TGCGCCAGCAGCTTGGAACGGGATTTCGGCATTCAGTACTTC